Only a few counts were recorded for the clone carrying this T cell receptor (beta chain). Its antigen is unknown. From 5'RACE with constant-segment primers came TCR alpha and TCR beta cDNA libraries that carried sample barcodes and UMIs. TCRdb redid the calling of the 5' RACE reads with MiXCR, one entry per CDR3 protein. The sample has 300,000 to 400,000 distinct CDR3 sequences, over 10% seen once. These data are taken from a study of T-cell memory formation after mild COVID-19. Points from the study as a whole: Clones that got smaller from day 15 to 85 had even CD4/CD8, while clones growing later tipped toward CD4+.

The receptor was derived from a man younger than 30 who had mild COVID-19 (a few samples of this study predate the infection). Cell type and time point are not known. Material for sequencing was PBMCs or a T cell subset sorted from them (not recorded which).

CDR3 sequence: CASSLNDKRNNEQFF. CDR3 sequence (DNA): TGTGCCAGCAGCTTAAACGACAAGAGGAACAATGAGCAGTTCTTC. The chain is built from TRBV11-2 and TRBJ2-1; D is undetermined. The CDR3 contains 15 residues. The V gene lost 2 bases and the J gene lost 5 bases, with 13 bases spanning the gap. Germline loops: CDR1 SGHAT, CDR2 FQNNGV.